The rows below give T cell receptor beta chains drawn from one sample of a study of blood T cell repertoires in COVID-19. The data were produced by immunoSEQ multiplex PCR, yet TCRdb's version contains in-frame clones alone and is incomplete. Among fewer than 200,000 clones listed, 74% were seen once. Sequences were obtained from peripheral blood. Receptors were obtained from a woman at least 80 years old with acute or convalescent COVID-19. The CDR3 runs from the conserved cysteine through the conserved F or W. Each record gives: J gene, V gene, clone size, D gene, CDR3 DNA, CDR3 protein. A D gene is named only where the DNA matches it firmly. The size entry is marked missing in some rows and otherwise reads once, few, many or a size class.

j_gene: TRBJ1-1
v_gene: TRBV6-5
abundance: .
d_gene: .
CDR3nt: TGTGCCAGCAGTTACCGTAGGGGAATGAACACTGAAGCTTTCTTT
CDR3aa: CASSYRRGMNTEAFF

j_gene: TRBJ2-3
v_gene: TRBV7-2
abundance: .
d_gene: .
CDR3nt: TGTGCCAGCAGCTCCACTCGTGCGGGGATAGATACGCAGTATTTT
CDR3aa: CASSSTRAGIDTQYF

j_gene: TRBJ2-1
v_gene: TRBV7-9
abundance: few
d_gene: TRBD2
CDR3nt: TGTGCCAGCAGACGTAGCGGGCATGAGCAGTTCTTC
CDR3aa: CASRRSGHEQFF

j_gene: TRBJ1-5
v_gene: TRBV5-1
abundance: .
d_gene: .
CDR3nt: TGCGCCAGCAGCCACCACACGCGAGATCGCGGCCATAGCAATCAGCCCCAGCATTTT
CDR3aa: CASSHHTRDRGHSNQPQHF

j_gene: TRBJ2-1
v_gene: TRBV4-2
abundance: few
d_gene: .
CDR3nt: TGTGCCAGCAGCTCGGGACAATACAATGAGCAGTTCTTC
CDR3aa: CASSSGQYNEQFF

j_gene: TRBJ1-2
v_gene: TRBV20-1
abundance: .
d_gene: .
CDR3nt: TGCAGTGCTTCCCCCGTCTATGGCTACACCTTC
CDR3aa: CSASPVYGYTF

j_gene: TRBJ2-7
v_gene: TRBV3-1/TRBV3-2
abundance: .
d_gene: TRBD2
CDR3nt: TGTGCCAGCAGCCAGCGGGGGACTAGCGGTTTCTACGAGCAGTACTTC
CDR3aa: CASSQRGTSGFYEQYF

j_gene: TRBJ1-2
v_gene: TRBV7-2
abundance: .
d_gene: .
CDR3nt: TGTGCCAGCAGCTTATACTCAAACTATGGCTACACCTTC
CDR3aa: CASSLYSNYGYTF

j_gene: TRBJ2-1
v_gene: TRBV11-3
abundance: .
d_gene: TRBD2
CDR3nt: TGTGCCAGCAGCTACAGCGGGAGGGGATACAATGAGCAGTTCTTC
CDR3aa: CASSYSGRGYNEQFF

j_gene: TRBJ2-7
v_gene: TRBV7-3
abundance: many
d_gene: TRBD2
CDR3nt: TGTGCCAGCAGCTTAGGGACTAGCGGGGTCTACGAGCAGTACTTC
CDR3aa: CASSLGTSGVYEQYF

j_gene: TRBJ2-3
v_gene: TRBV27
abundance: .
d_gene: TRBD1
CDR3nt: TGTGCCAGCAGTATTCAACAGGGGGCGGGCACAGATACGCAGTATTTT
CDR3aa: CASSIQQGAGTDTQYF

j_gene: TRBJ2-2
v_gene: TRBV5-1
abundance: once
d_gene: .
CDR3nt: TGCGCCAGCAGCTTACCGGAGGTCGGCGAGCTGTTTTTT
CDR3aa: CASSLPEVGELFF

j_gene: TRBJ1-1
v_gene: TRBV5-1
abundance: .
d_gene: .
CDR3nt: TGCGCCAGCAGCGTACGACTTAACACTGAAGCTTTCTTT
CDR3aa: CASSVRLNTEAFF

j_gene: TRBJ2-7
v_gene: TRBV4-2
abundance: .
d_gene: TRBD2
CDR3nt: TGTGCCAGCAGCCAAGATCTAAGCGGGATCAGCTCCTACGAGCAGTACTTC
CDR3aa: CASSQDLSGISSYEQYF

j_gene: TRBJ1-1
v_gene: TRBV10-3
abundance: .
d_gene: .
CDR3nt: TGTGCCATCAGTGAGTCGGCAACGAAGAACACTGAAGCTTTCTTT
CDR3aa: CAISESATKNTEAFF

j_gene: TRBJ2-7
v_gene: TRBV5-1
abundance: .
d_gene: .
CDR3nt: TGCGCCAGCAGCCCGCAGAGGTTATCCTACGAGCAGTACTTC
CDR3aa: CASSPQRLSYEQYF

j_gene: TRBJ2-5
v_gene: TRBV7-3
abundance: .
d_gene: .
CDR3nt: TGTGCCAGCAGCTTAGGGGGGGCCAGGGAGGAGACCCAGTACTTC
CDR3aa: CASSLGGAREETQYF

j_gene: TRBJ2-3
v_gene: TRBV24-1
abundance: .
d_gene: .
CDR3nt: TGTGCCACCAGTGAAACGGGACAAACTATAAGCACAGATACGCAGTATTTT
CDR3aa: CATSETGQTISTDTQYF

j_gene: TRBJ1-4
v_gene: TRBV7-9
abundance: .
d_gene: .
CDR3nt: TGTGCCAGCAGCCCTCCAGGGGTCTTTGAAAAACTGTTTTTT
CDR3aa: CASSPPGVFEKLFF

j_gene: TRBJ2-7
v_gene: TRBV3-1/TRBV3-2
abundance: few
d_gene: TRBD2
CDR3nt: TGTGCCAGCAGCCGCGGACTAGCGGAGGCCTACGAGCAGTACTTC
CDR3aa: CASSRGLAEAYEQYF

j_gene: TRBJ2-2
v_gene: TRBV15
abundance: .
d_gene: .
CDR3nt: TGTGCCACCACCCAAAGGAGTACCGGGGAGCTGTTTTTT
CDR3aa: CATTQRSTGELFF

j_gene: TRBJ1-1
v_gene: TRBV5-5
abundance: .
d_gene: .
CDR3nt: TGTGCCAGCAGCACCGGACAGATGAACACTGAAGCTTTCTTT
CDR3aa: CASSTGQMNTEAFF

j_gene: TRBJ1-2
v_gene: TRBV19
abundance: .
d_gene: .
CDR3nt: TGTGCCAGTAGTATAGGAGGAGGGGACTATGGCTACACCTTC
CDR3aa: CASSIGGGDYGYTF

j_gene: TRBJ1-2
v_gene: TRBV5-1
abundance: .
d_gene: .
CDR3nt: TGCGCCACGTCCGAGGATCACGAGGGCTATGGCTACACCTTC
CDR3aa: CATSEDHEGYGYTF

j_gene: TRBJ2-7
v_gene: TRBV18
abundance: many
d_gene: TRBD2
CDR3nt: TGTGCCAGCTCTCGGACTAGCGGGAACTCCTACGAGCAGTACTTC
CDR3aa: CASSRTSGNSYEQYF

j_gene: TRBJ1-2
v_gene: TRBV27
abundance: .
d_gene: TRBD1
CDR3nt: TGTGCCAGCAGGCCAACAGGGGACTATGGCTACACCTTC
CDR3aa: CASRPTGDYGYTF

j_gene: TRBJ2-1
v_gene: TRBV10-2
abundance: .
d_gene: TRBD2
CDR3nt: TGCGCCAGCAGTGCCCGGGAGGGTGAGCAGTTCTTC
CDR3aa: CASSAREGEQFF

j_gene: TRBJ2-1
v_gene: TRBV10-3
abundance: many
d_gene: .
CDR3nt: TGTGCCATCAGTGAGTCGATACAGATCCCCTACAATGAGCAGTTCTTC
CDR3aa: CAISESIQIPYNEQFF

j_gene: TRBJ2-3
v_gene: TRBV29-1
abundance: .
d_gene: .
CDR3nt: TGCAGCGTTGTAGGACAGACCACAGATACGCAGTATTTT
CDR3aa: CSVVGQTTDTQYF

j_gene: TRBJ2-4
v_gene: TRBV28
abundance: .
d_gene: .
CDR3nt: TGTGCCAGCAGTTTATGGGGCCTAGCCAAAAACATTCAGTACTTC
CDR3aa: CASSLWGLAKNIQYF

j_gene: TRBJ2-2
v_gene: TRBV5-1
abundance: .
d_gene: TRBD2
CDR3nt: TGCGCCAGCAGCTTAAGAAGCGGGAGTGGCACCGGGGAGCTGTTTTTT
CDR3aa: CASSLRSGSGTGELFF

j_gene: TRBJ2-3
v_gene: TRBV4-1
abundance: .
d_gene: TRBD2
CDR3nt: TGCGCCAGCAGCCAAGGTAGCGGGAGGAAGACAGATACGCAGTATTTT
CDR3aa: CASSQGSGRKTDTQYF

j_gene: TRBJ2-3
v_gene: TRBV7-2
abundance: .
d_gene: TRBD2
CDR3nt: TGTGCCAGCAGCTTGACTAGCGGGAGTTCAGATACGCAGTATTTT
CDR3aa: CASSLTSGSSDTQYF

j_gene: TRBJ2-2
v_gene: TRBV10-1
abundance: .
d_gene: .
CDR3nt: TGCGCCAGCAGCACAGGGAACACCGGGGAGCTGTTTTTT
CDR3aa: CASSTGNTGELFF

j_gene: TRBJ2-2
v_gene: TRBV7-2
abundance: .
d_gene: .
CDR3nt: TGTGCCAGCAGCCCAGACCCAGGGGTAACCGGGGAGCTGTTTTTT
CDR3aa: CASSPDPGVTGELFF

j_gene: TRBJ1-6
v_gene: TRBV7-2
abundance: once
d_gene: .
CDR3nt: TGTGCCAGCAGCCTGACACCGAGGACGGCTCAGAGGAGGAATTCACCCCTCCACTTT
CDR3aa: CASSLTPRTAQRRNSPLHF

j_gene: TRBJ1-1
v_gene: TRBV4-1
abundance: once
d_gene: .
CDR3nt: TGCGCCAGCAGCCAAGTTTCTCAGCGGGCTTTCTTT
CDR3aa: CASSQVSQRAFF

j_gene: TRBJ2-2
v_gene: TRBV29-1
abundance: .
d_gene: .
CDR3nt: TGCAGCGTTCCCGGGATAGCGACGAACACCGGGGAGCTGTTTTTT
CDR3aa: CSVPGIATNTGELFF

j_gene: TRBJ1-1
v_gene: TRBV27
abundance: .
d_gene: TRBD1
CDR3nt: TGTGCCAGCAGTCGCCAGGGGGCTGGGAACACTGAAGCTTTCTTT
CDR3aa: CASSRQGAGNTEAFF